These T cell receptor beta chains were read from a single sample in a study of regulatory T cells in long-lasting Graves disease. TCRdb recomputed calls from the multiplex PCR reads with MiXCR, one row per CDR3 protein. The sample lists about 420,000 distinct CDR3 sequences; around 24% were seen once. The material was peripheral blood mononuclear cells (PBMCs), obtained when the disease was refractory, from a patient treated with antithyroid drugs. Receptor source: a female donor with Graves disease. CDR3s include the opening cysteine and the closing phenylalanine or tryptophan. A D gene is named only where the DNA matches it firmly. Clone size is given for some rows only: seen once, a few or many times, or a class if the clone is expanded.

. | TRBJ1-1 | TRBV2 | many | TGTGCCAGCAGTACCTCAAGGCGTGAAGCTTTCTTT | CASSTSRREAFF
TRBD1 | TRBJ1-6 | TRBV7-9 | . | TGTGCCAGCAGCCCAGGACAGGGGATGGTTCATAATTCACCCCTCCACTTT | CASSPGQGMVHNSPLHF
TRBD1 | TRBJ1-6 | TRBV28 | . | TGTGCCAGCAGGACGAGGACAGGCCAAAACGCACCCCTCCACTTT | CASRTRTGQNAPLHF
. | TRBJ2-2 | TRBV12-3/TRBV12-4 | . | TGTGCCAGCAGTTTTGCCGGGTGGGGACCCGGGGAGCTGTTTTTT | CASSFAGWGPGELFF
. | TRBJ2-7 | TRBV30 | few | TGTGCCTGGAGTGTGATTATGTCTGGAGTTCCCTACGAGCAGTACTTC | CAWSVIMSGVPYEQYF
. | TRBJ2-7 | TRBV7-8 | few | TGTGCCAGCGCCACTAACCCATACTACGAGCAGTACTTC | CASATNPYYEQYF
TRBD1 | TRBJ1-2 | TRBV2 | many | TGTGCCAGCAGGTGGACAGGGGGGGGCTATGGCTACACCTTC | CASRWTGGGYGYTF
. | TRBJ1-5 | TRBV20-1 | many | TGCAGTGCTAGGCCGGGTTATAGCAATCAGCCCCAGCATTTT | CSARPGYSNQPQHF
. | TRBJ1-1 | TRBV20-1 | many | TGCAGTGCTCGAGACGACAACACTGAAGCTTTCTTT | CSARDDNTEAFF
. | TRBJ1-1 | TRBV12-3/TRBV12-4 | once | TGTGCCAGCAGTTTTTGGGGGGTCGGGAGGGTGTTCCCGGCTTTCTTT | CASSFWGVGRVFPAFF
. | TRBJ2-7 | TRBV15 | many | TGTGCCACCAGCAGAGGCAGGGAGAACGAGCAGTACTTC | CATSRGRENEQYF
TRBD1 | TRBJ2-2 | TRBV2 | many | TGTGCCAGCAGTGATGGGCAGGGGGCCTACACCGGGGAGCTGTTTTTT | CASSDGQGAYTGELFF
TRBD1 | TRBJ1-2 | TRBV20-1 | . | TGCAGTTCCGGGACAGGGGGCGGCTATGGCTACACCTTC | CSSGTGGGYGYTF
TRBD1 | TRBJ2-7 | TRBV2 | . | TGTGCCAGCAGGGGGGCAGGGGGCCGGACCTACGAGCAGTACTTC | CASRGAGGRTYEQYF
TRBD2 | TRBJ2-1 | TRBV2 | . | TGTGCCAGCAGTGAAGTATTAGCGGGACGGTGGGAGCAGTTCTTC | CASSEVLAGRWEQFF
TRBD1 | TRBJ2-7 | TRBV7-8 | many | TGTGCCAGCAGCTCTAAGGGTGGGACAGGGAGCTCCTACGAGCAGTACTTC | CASSSKGGTGSSYEQYF
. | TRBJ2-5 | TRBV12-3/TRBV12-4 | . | TGTGCCAGCAGTTTACTTGGAGGGGAGACCCAGTACTTC | CASSLLGGETQYF
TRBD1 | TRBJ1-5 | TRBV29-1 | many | TGCAGCGCGGGACAGGGCCTCAATCAGCCCCAGCATTTT | CSAGQGLNQPQHF
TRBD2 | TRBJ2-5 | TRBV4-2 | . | TGTGCCAGCAGCTACATGGGGGGGGGACAAGAGACCCAGTACTTC | CASSYMGGGQETQYF
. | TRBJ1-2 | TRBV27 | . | TGTGCCAGCAGTTTATCGAGTCAGGGGTATGGCCACACCTTC | CASSLSSQGYGHTF
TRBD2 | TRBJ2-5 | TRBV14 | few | TGTGCCAGCAGCCAAGCGGGAGGGCGCGAGACCCAGTACTTC | CASSQAGGRETQYF
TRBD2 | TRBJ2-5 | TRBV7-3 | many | TGTGCCAGCATGCTAACGGGGGGGATCCAAGAGACCCAGTACTTC | CASMLTGGIQETQYF
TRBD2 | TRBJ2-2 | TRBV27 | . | TGTGCCAGCAGTTTCACTCGACTAGCGGGACTCACCGGGGAGCTGTTTTTT | CASSFTRLAGLTGELFF
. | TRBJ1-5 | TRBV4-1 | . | TGCGCCAGCAGCCAAGAGTGGGGGCGCAATCAGCCCCAGCATTTT | CASSQEWGRNQPQHF
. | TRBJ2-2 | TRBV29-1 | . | TGCAGCGTTGGGACAGCGAACACCGGGGAGCTGTTTTTT | CSVGTANTGELFF
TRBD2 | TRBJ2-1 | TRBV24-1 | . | TGTGCCACCAGTGATAGGACTAGCGGGGACCTTGGTGAGCAGTTCTTC | CATSDRTSGDLGEQFF
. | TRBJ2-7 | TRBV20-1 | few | TGCAGTGCTAGTGGCGGCGGTTCCTTGTCCTACGAGCAGTACTTC | CSASGGGSLSYEQYF
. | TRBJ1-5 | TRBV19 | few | TGTGCCAGTAGTTATGACAGACTCAGCAATCAGCCCCAGCATTTT | CASSYDRLSNQPQHF
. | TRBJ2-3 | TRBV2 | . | TGTGCCAGCAGTGAAGCGCTTGGTTTTCGCACAGATACGCAGTATTTT | CASSEALGFRTDTQYF
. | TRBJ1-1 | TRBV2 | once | TGTGCCAGCAGTGGTGCCGGCAGGGGAACTGAAGCTTTCTTT | CASSGAGRGTEAFF
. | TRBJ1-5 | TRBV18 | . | TGTGCCAGCTCACCAGGGTCTCGGCAGCCCCAGCATTTT | CASSPGSRQPQHF
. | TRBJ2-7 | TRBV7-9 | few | TGTGCCAGCAGCTTAGGCGGTTCCGGATTTTACGAGCAGTACTTC | CASSLGGSGFYEQYF